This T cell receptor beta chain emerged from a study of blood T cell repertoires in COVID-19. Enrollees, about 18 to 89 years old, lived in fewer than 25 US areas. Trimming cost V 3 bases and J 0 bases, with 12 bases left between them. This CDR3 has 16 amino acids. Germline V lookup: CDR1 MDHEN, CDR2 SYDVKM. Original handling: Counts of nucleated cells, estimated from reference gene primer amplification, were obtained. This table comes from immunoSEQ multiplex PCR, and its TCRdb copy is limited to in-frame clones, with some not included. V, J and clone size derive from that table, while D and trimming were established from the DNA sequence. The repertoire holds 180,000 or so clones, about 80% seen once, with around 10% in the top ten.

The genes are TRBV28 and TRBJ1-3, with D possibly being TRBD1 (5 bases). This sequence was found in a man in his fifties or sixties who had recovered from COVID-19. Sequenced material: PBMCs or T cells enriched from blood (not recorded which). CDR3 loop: CASSFVRGHSGNTIYF. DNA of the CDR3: TGTGCCAGCAGTTTCGTTAGGGGTCACTCTGGAAACACCATATATTTT.